These 9 T cell receptor beta chains originate from one sample sequenced in a study of blood T cells in healthy people across ages. Combining a sample-barcoded 5' primer with a J-beta primer mix, a second PCR ran for about 7 to 11 cycles. TCRdb reprocessed the 5' RACE reads via MiXCR and lists one record per CDR3 protein. Counted here are roughly 1.5 million distinct CDR3 sequences, around 40% occurring once; the ten biggest clones make up under 5%. The material sequenced was blood. The receptors were gathered from a woman between 18 and 29 years old in good health.

This chain connects TRBV6-2 or TRBV6-3 to TRBJ2-1, with TRBD2 matching 12 bases. V gave up 4 bases and J gave up 9 bases; unmatched junction bases: 4. CDR1 MNHEY and CDR2 SVGEGT come from the germline V gene. The length of the CDR3 is 14 residues. Here the CDR3 reads CASSSGLAGLEQFF. For the CDR3, the DNA is TGTGCCAGCAGTTCGGGACTAGCGGGCCTTGAGCAGTTCTTC.

In its sample, this clonotype was seen a few times. CDR3 loop: CASSVAAGQGDSYNEQFF. CDR3 sequence (DNA): TGTGCCAGCAGCGTAGCAGCCGGACAGGGGGACTCCTACAATGAGCAGTTCTTC. The V call is TRBV9, the J call TRBJ2-1; 10 bases fit TRBD1. V shed 0 bases and J 0 bases; nucleotides not matched to a gene: 6. The germline V gene encodes CDR1 SGDLS and CDR2 YYNGEE. This CDR3 is built from 18 residues.

This clonotype showed up just a few times. J is TRBJ2-3 and V is TRBV4-3; D remains ambiguous. CDR3 length: 14 residues. V lost 0 bases and J 6 bases, leaving 10 bases between the germline ends. Looked up from germline, CDR1 is LGHNA and CDR2 is YSLEER. The CDR3 here is CASSQDAVVDTQYF. CDR3 nucleotides: TGCGCCAGCAGCCAAGATGCGGTAGTTGATACGCAGTATTTT.

The J gene is TRBJ1-2, the V gene TRBV4-3; D unresolved. V lost 0 bases and J 6 bases, leaving 5 bases between the germline ends. In germline, CDR1 is LGHNA, CDR2 YSLEER. The CDR3 extends over 12 amino acids. CDR3 protein: CASSQDHNGYTF. The CDR3, as DNA: TGCGCCAGCAGCCAAGATCATAATGGCTACACCTTC.

The chain carries TRBV25-1 and TRBJ2-7; tentative D call: TRBD2 (7 bases). The CDR3 sequence is 15 residues long. The germline V gene encodes CDR1 MGHDK and CDR2 SYGVNS. V lost 2 bases and J lost 4, with 15 bases in between. CDR3 sequence reads: CASSEGGGRPYEQYF. CDR3 nucleotides: TGTGCCAGCAGTGAAGGGGGGGGGCGCCCATACGAGCAGTACTTC.

The V call is TRBV5-1, the J call TRBJ1-2; 8 nucleotides line up with TRBD1. J gave up 5 bases and V 0 bases, and 6 bases lay outside the gene matches. CDR3 size: 15 residues. Germline V gives CDR1 SGHRS, CDR2 YFSETQ. CDR3 region: CASSLVPGGPYGYTF. CDR3 sequence (DNA): TGCGCCAGCAGCTTGGTCCCAGGGGGCCCTTATGGCTACACCTTC. The complete variable domain, with remaining parts taken from reference TRBV5-1 and TRBJ1-2, reads KAGVTQTPRYLIKTRGQQVTLSCSPISGHRSVSWYQQTPGQGLQFLFEYFSETQRNKGNFPGRFSGRQFSNSRSEMNVSTLELGDSALYLCASSLVPGGPYGYTFGSGTRLTVV.

Comment on this clonotype: The CDR3 end shows no conserved phenylalanine or tryptophan, and so a read error is likely. J is TRBJ2-5 and V is TRBV7-2; a possible D gene is TRBD2 (6 bases). The ends were cut back, 1 base at V and 2 bases at J, with 14 bases in the middle. CDR1 SGHTA and CDR2 FQGNSA come from the germline V gene. The CDR3 runs to 16 residues. CDR3 residues: CASSLVAGPQQETQYL. CDR3 DNA sequence: TGTGCCAGCAGCTTAGTGGCGGGACCTCAACAAGAGACCCAGTACTTA.

The CDR3 region is CASSLSGATTDTQYF. The CDR3 nucleotides read TGCGCCAGCAGCCTCTCGGGGGCCACCACAGATACGCAGTATTTT. The V call is TRBV4-1, the J call TRBJ2-3; D might be TRBD1 or TRBD2, each matching 6 bases. Germline loops: CDR1 MGHRA, CDR2 YSYEKL. Trimming took 4 bases from V and 2 from J, leaving 13 bases between them. CDR3 length: 15 amino acids.

This clonotype was counted a few times. This rearrangement joins TRBV20-1 to TRBJ2-7, with no clear D. Judging by the DNA end, TRBJ2-5 fits better; the J call may be wrong. In germline, CDR1 is DFQATT, CDR2 SNEGSKA (reference sequence). This CDR3 has 15 residues. The CDR3 region is CSAKRLVAHQETQYF. Here the CDR3 DNA reads TGCAGTGCTAAGCGTCTAGTGGCGCATCAAGAGACCCAGTACTTC.